These 32 T cell receptor beta chains were sequenced from one sample in a study of cytomegalovirus exposure and HLA in healthy donors. PCR employed 60 Vbeta and 13 Jbeta primers. Here immunoSEQ multiplex PCR was the method, and the copy in TCRdb shows in-frame clones only, minus some. The table lists approximately 140,000 clones, about 80% of them singletons. The sequenced sample consisted of PBMCs. Receptor source: a male donor in good health and CMV-seropositive.

The chain joins TRBV7-3 to TRBJ2-1; D is unresolved. Germline CDR1 is SGHTA and CDR2 is FQGTGA. With 3 bases removed from V and 0 bases from J, the gap between germline ends came to 9 bases. The CDR3 is 15 amino acids. The CDR3 loop is CASSFGASSYNEQFF. The CDR3 DNA is TGTGCCAGCAGCTTCGGCGCTAGCTCCTACAATGAGCAGTTCTTC. Full variable domain (missing parts from reference TRBV7-3 and TRBJ2-1): GAGVSQTPSNKVTEKGKYVELRCDPISGHTALYWYRQSLGQGPEFLIYFQGTGAADDSGLPNDRFFAVRPEGSVSTLKIQRTERGDSAVYLCASSFGASSYNEQFFGPGTRLTVL.

The rearrangement joins TRBV6-6 to TRBJ1-6; 8 bases fit TRBD1. Looked up from germline, CDR1 is MNHNY and CDR2 is SVGAGI (reference sequence). The CDR3 spans 14 residues. With 5 bases clipped from V and 8 bases from J, the junction kept 5 bases outside the gene matches. CDR3 amino acids: CASSPTGGYSPLHF. The CDR3 nucleotides read TGTGCCAGCAGTCCTACAGGGGGGTATTCACCCCTCCACTTT.

V is TRBV18 and J is TRBJ2-3, with D perhaps matching TRBD2 (6 bases). Germline lookup yields CDR1 KGHSH and CDR2 LQKENI. This CDR3 comprises 14 residues. V lost 6 bases and J 5 bases, leaving 15 bases between the germline ends. This CDR3 reads CASSPYMGLDTQYF. The CDR3 coding sequence is TGTGCCAGCTCCCCCTATATGGGACTAGATACGCAGTATTTT.

The rearrangement links TRBV19 to TRBJ2-2, with TRBD1 matching over 7 bases. This CDR3 spans 13 amino acids. Trimming took 6 bases from V and 4 from J; bases not matched to a gene: 2. Germline CDR1 is LNHDA and CDR2 is SQIVND (reference sequence). The CDR3 loop is CASRAGGTGELFF. The CDR3 nucleotides are TGTGCCAGTAGGGCAGGGGGCACCGGGGAGCTGTTTTTT.

The chain couples TRBV30 to TRBJ2-1, with a tentative D call TRBD1 (6 bases). V was pared by 7 bases and J by 0 bases, with 16 bases between. From germline, CDR1 is GTSNPN and CDR2 SVGIG (reference sequence). The CDR3 runs to 15 residues. The CDR3 coding sequence is TGTGCCTCCGCGACAGGCCTCAGCTCCTACAATGAGCAGTTCTTC. Translating it yields CASATGLSSYNEQFF.

This chain joins TRBV7-9 and TRBJ2-7, with 9 nucleotides matching TRBD2. The junction had 10 bases not matched to a gene; V was cut back by 1 base and J by 3 bases. The CDR3 length is 17 residues. Germline lookup yields CDR1 SEHNR and CDR2 FQNEAQ (reference sequence). The CDR3 DNA is TGTGCCAGCAGCTTAGAGGTGCGGCGGGAGGGTAGCTACGAGCAGTACTTC. Residues: CASSLEVRREGSYEQYF. The full variable domain, in which reference TRBV7-9 and TRBJ2-7 provide the parts outside the CDR3, is DTGVSQNPRHKITKRGQNVTFRCDPISEHNRLYWYRQTLGQGPEFLTYFQNEAQLEKSRLLSDRFSAERPKGSFSTLEIQRTEQGDSAMYLCASSLEVRREGSYEQYFGPGTRLTVT.

The genes are TRBV11-3 and TRBJ2-1; 11 bases agree with TRBD2. Germline trimming cut 5 bases from V and 0 bases from J; bases unmatched to any gene: 0. The CDR3 consists of 15 residues. Germline lookup yields CDR1 SGHNT and CDR2 YENEEA. This CDR3 reads CASSTSGSSYNEQFF. DNA of the CDR3: TGTGCCAGCAGCACTAGCGGGAGCTCCTACAATGAGCAGTTCTTC.

This clone showed up just a few times. The chain joins TRBV25-1 to TRBJ1-1; D possibly corresponds to TRBD1 (6 bases). V lost 5 bases and J 1 base, leaving 23 bases between the germline ends. Germline values: CDR1 MGHDK, CDR2 SYGVNS. The CDR3 is 18 residues long. The CDR3: CASSSIGLDSPTNTEAFF. Here the CDR3 DNA reads TGTGCCAGCAGTTCGATTGGTTTGGACAGTCCTACGAACACTGAAGCTTTCTTT.

This chain uses TRBV19 with TRBJ2-2, with D possibly being TRBD1 (5 bases). This CDR3 is 14 amino acids long. V lost 7 bases and J lost 1, with 10 bases in between. Per the germline V gene, CDR1 is LNHDA and CDR2 is SQIVND (reference sequence). CDR3 in DNA: TGTGCCAGTAACCGTCAGGGGAACACCGGGGAGCTGTTTTTT. Translating gives CASNRQGNTGELFF.

The rearrangement links TRBV4-1 to TRBJ2-1; D may be TRBD2 (6 bases). Germline V CDR1 and CDR2: MGHRA, YSYEKL. The CDR3 covers 14 residues. The V gene lost 1 base and the J gene lost 7 bases, with 11 bases spanning the gap. CDR3 nucleotides: TGCGCCAGCAGCCAAGCCTGGGCGGGGAATGAGCAGTTCTTC. This sequence encodes CASSQAWAGNEQFF.

The chain is built from TRBV28 and TRBJ2-7; D not resolved. Trimming stripped 8 bases from V and 0 bases from J, with 11 bases between. Germline lookup yields CDR1 MDHEN and CDR2 SYDVKM. This CDR3 spans 13 amino acids. CDR3 bases: TGTGCCAGCGAGAATAGTTTCTCCTACGAGCAGTACTTC. This sequence encodes CASENSFSYEQYF.

The chain combines TRBV2 with TRBJ2-5; possibly TRBD2 for D (5 bases). Germline assignment: CDR1 SNHLY and CDR2 FYNNEI. The CDR3 totals 15 residues. V lost 0 bases, J lost 3 bases, and 11 bases lay in between. The CDR3 is CASSEARRWEETQYF. For the CDR3, the DNA is TGTGCCAGCAGTGAAGCGAGGAGGTGGGAAGAGACCCAGTACTTC.

The chain couples TRBV7-2 to TRBJ2-5; possibly TRBD1 for D (5 bases). The J call is in doubt because the DNA end fits TRBJ2-7 better. The CDR3 extends over 14 amino acids. In germline, CDR1 is SGHTA, CDR2 FQGNSA. The CDR3 sequence: CASSSAGSGYEQYF. The CDR3 bases are TGTGCCAGCAGCTCTGCAGGGTCCGGGTACGAGCAGTACTTC.

The J gene is TRBJ2-5, the V gene TRBV28; 13 nucleotides agree with TRBD2. This CDR3 comprises 15 residues. CDR1 and CDR2 from the germline V gene are MDHEN and SYDVKM. V lost 5 bases and J lost 3; bases outside the gene matches: 3. The CDR3 reads CASSRGLAGKETQYF. CDR3 coding DNA: TGTGCCAGCAGTCGGGGACTAGCGGGAAAAGAGACCCAGTACTTC.

This chain links TRBV6-5 with TRBJ2-5; D is uncertain. The closer fit of TRBJ2-7 to the DNA end suggests the J call may be wrong. CDR3 length: 14 residues. Germline CDR1 is MNHEY and CDR2 is SVGAGI. Here the CDR3 reads CASSLTAVSYEQYF. CDR3 DNA: TGTGCCAGCAGTTTAACAGCCGTCTCCTACGAGCAGTACTTC.

The chain couples TRBV6-1 to TRBJ2-5, with D maybe TRBD1 (5 bases). Germline values: CDR1 MNHNS, CDR2 SASEGT. V lost 3 bases to trimming and J lost 3 bases, with 11 bases between them. This CDR3 region has 14 residues. The CDR3 reads CASSDDRKKETQYF. CDR3 in DNA: TGTGCCAGCAGTGACGACAGAAAGAAAGAGACCCAGTACTTC.

This rearrangement joins TRBV27 to TRBJ2-1; 9 bases map to TRBD1. The CDR3 spans 16 residues. Trimming cost V 2 bases and J 7 bases; bases outside gene matches: 9. Germline V gene sequence: CDR1 MNHEY, CDR2 SMNVEV (reference sequence). CDR3 sequence reads: CASSLGGGQGQNEQFF. Here the CDR3 DNA reads TGTGCCAGCAGTTTAGGGGGGGGACAGGGTCAAAATGAGCAGTTCTTC.

This clone was seen once. The CDR3 spells CASSIRGYLTEAFF. The CDR3 nucleotides read TGTGCCAGTAGTATACGAGGGTATCTCACTGAAGCTTTCTTT. This chain links TRBV19 with TRBJ1-1; D is ambiguous. Germline V lookup: CDR1 LNHDA, CDR2 SQIVND (reference sequence). V lost 2 bases and J lost 4, with 11 bases in between. CDR3 length: 14 residues.

This chain uses TRBV5-1 with TRBJ1-4, with 8 bases lining up with TRBD1. The CDR3 consists of 19 residues. Germline CDR1 SGHRS, CDR2 YFSETQ. V dropped 0 bases and J dropped 0; count of bases not matched to a gene: 10. The DNA of the CDR3 is TGCGCCAGCAGCTTGGTAGGGACAGGACTGCTTGCAACTAATGAAAAACTGTTTTTT. Residues: CASSLVGTGLLATNEKLFF.

The rearrangement links TRBV7-9 to TRBJ2-7; D is perhaps TRBD1 (6 bases). The length of the CDR3 is 12 residues. Trimming took off 5 bases at V and 5 bases at J, with 10 bases between the two ends. Germline V gene sequence: CDR1 SEHNR, CDR2 FQNEAQ (reference sequence). CDR3 region: CASSQQGDEQYF. The CDR3 bases are TGTGCCAGCAGCCAACAGGGCGACGAGCAGTACTTC.

This chain links TRBV6-1 with TRBJ1-6, with 10 bases identical to TRBD1. Germline-derived CDR1 and CDR2 are MNHNS and SASEGT. This CDR3 has 14 residues. With 6 bases clipped from V and 8 bases from J, the junction kept 4 bases outside the gene matches. The CDR3 DNA is TGTGCCAGCAGGAAGACAGGGGGCGATTCACCCCTCCACTTT. It yields the protein CASRKTGGDSPLHF.

The chain carries TRBV5-3 and TRBJ2-7; D perhaps matches TRBD1 (5 bases). TRBV5-3 is given ORF status, its function remaining uncertain. V lost 0 bases to trimming and J lost 2 bases, with 12 bases between them. This CDR3 comprises 15 residues. The CDR3 DNA follows: TGTGCCAGAAGCTTGGTCCCAGGGCCCCCCTACGAGCAGTACTTC. Translating gives CARSLVPGPPYEQYF.

The CDR3 protein is CASSQSPGQGAHTEAFF. The CDR3, as DNA: TGTGCCAGCAGCCAATCTCCGGGACAGGGGGCACACACTGAAGCTTTCTTT. The genes are TRBV11-2 and TRBJ1-1, with TRBD1 matching over 12 bases. This CDR3 has 17 residues. Losses at the gene ends were 5 bases for V and 3 bases for J; bases not matched to a gene: 10. Germline V lookup: CDR1 SGHAT, CDR2 FQNNGV.

The chain has TRBV6-5 and TRBJ2-7; 8 bases are shared with TRBD1. Trimming took 0 bases from V and 2 from J; bases not matched to a gene: 6. The CDR3 runs to 16 residues. Per germline, CDR1 MNHEY and CDR2 SVGAGI. The CDR3, as DNA: TGTGCCAGCAGTTACTCGAGAGACAGGGGAACCTACGAGCAGTACTTC. This translates into CASSYSRDRGTYEQYF.

The gene calls are TRBV19 and TRBJ2-3; TRBD1 agrees at 10 bases. The CDR3 runs to 17 residues. Germline CDR1 LNHDA, CDR2 SQIVND (reference sequence). J gave up 1 base and V 5 bases, and 9 bases lay outside the gene matches. As DNA, the CDR3 is TGTGCCAGTAGTGCCAACCGGGGGACAGGGGGCACAGATACGCAGTATTTT. The encoded protein is CASSANRGTGGTDTQYF.

The chain uses TRBV7-2 and TRBJ2-1, with D hard to call. Germline V gene sequence: CDR1 SGHTA, CDR2 FQGNSA. CDR3 length: 15 residues. V dropped 0 bases and J dropped 4 bases, with 10 bases sitting between them. The CDR3 loop is CASSLAFGGYNEQFF. The CDR3 DNA is TGTGCCAGCAGCTTAGCGTTCGGCGGATACAATGAGCAGTTCTTC.

This chain links TRBV5-1 with TRBJ1-6; no clear D. Trimming pared 1 base from V and 0 bases from J, leaving 5 bases between. The germline V gene has CDR1 SGHRS and CDR2 YFSETQ. The CDR3 is 15 amino acids. The CDR3 protein is CASSLRSSYNSPLHF. CDR3 DNA sequence: TGCGCCAGCAGCTTGAGGAGCTCCTATAATTCACCCCTCCACTTT.

This clone showed up just a few times. The chain combines TRBV21-1 with TRBJ2-4; the table names TRBD1, a call not compared with the DNA. TRBV21-1 represents a pseudogene. CDR3 length equals 18 residues. CDR3 region: CASSKVFRTDLAKNIQYF. CDR3 sequence (DNA): TGTGCCAGCAGCAAAGTTTTCCGGACAGACCTAGCCAAAAACATTCAGTACTTC.

In DNA form, the CDR3 reads TGTGCCAGCAGCTTATCGTTGGGGAGTTACGAGCAGTACTTC. Protein product: CASSLSLGSYEQYF. The chain uses TRBV7-2 and TRBJ2-7; possible D gene TRBD2, 5 bases. In germline, CDR1 is SGHTA, CDR2 FQGNSA. The length of the CDR3 is 14 residues. Trimming took off 2 bases at V and 4 bases at J, with 12 bases between the two ends.

The chain is built from TRBV6-5 and TRBJ2-5; D not resolved. Trimming took off 4 bases at V and 4 bases at J, with 16 bases between the two ends. The CDR3 extends over 15 amino acids. Germline V gene sequence: CDR1 MNHEY, CDR2 SVGAGI. The chain's CDR3 is CASSSLGTRLETQYF. DNA of the CDR3: TGTGCCAGCAGTTCTCTCGGCACCCGACTAGAGACCCAGTACTTC.

V usage is TRBV29-1 and J usage is TRBJ1-1; 7 positions agree with TRBD1. In germline, CDR1 is SQVTM, CDR2 ANQGSEA. This CDR3 comprises 14 residues. The junction had 5 bases not matched to a gene; V was cut back by 3 bases and J by 1 base. CDR3 nucleotide sequence: TGCAGCGTTGAGACCAACAGGGGGAACACTGAAGCTTTCTTT. This codes for CSVETNRGNTEAFF.

The chain is built from TRBV27 and TRBJ2-1; TRBD2 matches 10 bases. With 3 bases clipped from V and 4 bases from J, the junction kept 0 bases outside the gene matches. There are 14 residues in the CDR3. In germline, CDR1 is MNHEY, CDR2 SMNVEV (reference sequence). CDR3 amino acids: CASSLTSGYNEQFF. The CDR3 coding sequence is TGTGCCAGCAGTTTGACTAGCGGGTACAATGAGCAGTTCTTC.